This T cell receptor beta chain originates from a study of blood T cell repertoires in COVID-19. This clone was detected a few times. Per the germline V gene, CDR1 is SGHDT and CDR2 is YYEEEE. The CDR3 spans 16 residues. V lost 1 base to trimming and J lost 7 bases, with 15 bases between them. The table came from immunoSEQ multiplex PCR; TCRdb's copy has only in-frame clones and leaves some out. The sample yields about 200,000 clones, 85% to 90% seen once. Sequenced material: peripheral blood. This sequence joins TRBV5-6 and TRBJ1-6; D gene ambiguous. This receptor was taken from a woman in her 50s with acute or convalescent COVID-19. Here the CDR3 DNA reads TGTGCCAGCAGCTTGTGGAGGGTGGGAAGAAATTCACCCCTCCACTTT. It codes for CASSLWRVGRNSPLHF.